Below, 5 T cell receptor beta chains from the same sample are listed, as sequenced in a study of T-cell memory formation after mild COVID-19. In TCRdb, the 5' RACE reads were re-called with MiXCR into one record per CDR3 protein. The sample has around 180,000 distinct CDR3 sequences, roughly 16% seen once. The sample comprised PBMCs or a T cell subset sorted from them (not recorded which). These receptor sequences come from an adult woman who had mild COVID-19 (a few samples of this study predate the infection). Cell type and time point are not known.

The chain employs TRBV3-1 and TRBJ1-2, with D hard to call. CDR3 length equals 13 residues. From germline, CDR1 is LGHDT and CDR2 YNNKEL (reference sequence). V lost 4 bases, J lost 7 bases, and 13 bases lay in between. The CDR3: CASSLQLASGYTF. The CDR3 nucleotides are TGTGCCAGCAGCCTCCAGCTGGCTTCTGGCTACACCTTC.

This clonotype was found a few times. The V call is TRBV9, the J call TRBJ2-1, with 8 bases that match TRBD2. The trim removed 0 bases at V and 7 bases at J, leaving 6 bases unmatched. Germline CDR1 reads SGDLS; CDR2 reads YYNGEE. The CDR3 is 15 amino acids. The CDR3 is CASSVASGRANEQFF. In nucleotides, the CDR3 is TGTGCCAGCAGCGTAGCCAGCGGGAGAGCGAATGAGCAGTTCTTC.

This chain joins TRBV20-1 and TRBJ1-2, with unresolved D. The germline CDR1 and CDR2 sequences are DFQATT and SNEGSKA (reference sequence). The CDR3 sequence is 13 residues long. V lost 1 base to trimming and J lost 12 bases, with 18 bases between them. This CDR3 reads CSARVILGQKDTF. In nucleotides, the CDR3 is TGCAGTGCTAGAGTCATTTTAGGGCAGAAGGACACCTTC.

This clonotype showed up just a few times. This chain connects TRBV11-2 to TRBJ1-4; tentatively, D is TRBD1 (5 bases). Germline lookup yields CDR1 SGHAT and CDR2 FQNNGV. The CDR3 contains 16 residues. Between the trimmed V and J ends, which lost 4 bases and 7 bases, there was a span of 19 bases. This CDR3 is CASSSPLGGGSEKLFF. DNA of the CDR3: TGTGCCAGCAGCTCCCCCCTCGGGGGAGGAAGTGAAAAACTGTTTTTT.

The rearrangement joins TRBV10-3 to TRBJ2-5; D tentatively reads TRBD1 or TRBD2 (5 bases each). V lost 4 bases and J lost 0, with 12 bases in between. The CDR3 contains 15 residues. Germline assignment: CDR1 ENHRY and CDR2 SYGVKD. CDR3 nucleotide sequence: TGTGCCATCAGTGTCCCGGGACGGTACCAAGAGACCCAGTACTTC. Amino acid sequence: CAISVPGRYQETQYF.